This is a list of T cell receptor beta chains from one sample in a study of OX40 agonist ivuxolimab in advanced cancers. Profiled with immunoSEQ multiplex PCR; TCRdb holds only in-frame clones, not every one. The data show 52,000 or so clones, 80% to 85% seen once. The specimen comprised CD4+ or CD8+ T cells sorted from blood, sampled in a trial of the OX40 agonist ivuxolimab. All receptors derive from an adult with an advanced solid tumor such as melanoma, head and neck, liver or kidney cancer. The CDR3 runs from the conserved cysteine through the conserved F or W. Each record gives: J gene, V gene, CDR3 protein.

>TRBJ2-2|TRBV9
CASRHPANTGELFF
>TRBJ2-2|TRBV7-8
CASSPRSGGSTGELFF
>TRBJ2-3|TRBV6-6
CASSPTEDTQYF
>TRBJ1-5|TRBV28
CASMQGFSNQPQHF
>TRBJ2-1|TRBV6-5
CATKGTSYNEQFF
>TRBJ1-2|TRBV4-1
CASSQGDYGYTF
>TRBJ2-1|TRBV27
CASSLSAGGEQFF
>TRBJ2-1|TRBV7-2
CASSLAYGNEQFF
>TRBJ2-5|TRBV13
CASSLRGGTAETQYF
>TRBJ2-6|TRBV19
CASSIWGQGVSGANVLTF
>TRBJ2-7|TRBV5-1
CASSLEGTYEQYF
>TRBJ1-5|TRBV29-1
CSVSNDRGGQPQHF
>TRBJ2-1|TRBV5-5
CASSLVGTSGRGSYNEQFF
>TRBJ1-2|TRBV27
CASSRVGGNYGYTF
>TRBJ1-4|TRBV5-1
CASSLKLEEKLFF
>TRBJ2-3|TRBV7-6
CASSLEGRGSGATDTQYF
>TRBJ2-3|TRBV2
CASSSLATTDTQYF
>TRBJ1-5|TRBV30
CAWSETGISNQPQHF
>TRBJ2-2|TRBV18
CASSPMGQGAGELFF
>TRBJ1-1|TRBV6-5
CASSTRGGITEAFF
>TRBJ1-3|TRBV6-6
CASSTKSTGNTIYF
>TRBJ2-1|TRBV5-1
CASSLMVSGPSSYNEQFF
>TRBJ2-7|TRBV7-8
CASSPGQGNQYEQYF
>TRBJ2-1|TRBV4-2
CASSHLGQAGGDEQFF
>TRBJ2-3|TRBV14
CASSQDSSGGPQDVGTQYF
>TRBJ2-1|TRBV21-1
CASSKETDCEPGLVYNEQFF
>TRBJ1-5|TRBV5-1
CASSLSGTGDQPQHF
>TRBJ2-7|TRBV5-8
CADASPTYEQYF